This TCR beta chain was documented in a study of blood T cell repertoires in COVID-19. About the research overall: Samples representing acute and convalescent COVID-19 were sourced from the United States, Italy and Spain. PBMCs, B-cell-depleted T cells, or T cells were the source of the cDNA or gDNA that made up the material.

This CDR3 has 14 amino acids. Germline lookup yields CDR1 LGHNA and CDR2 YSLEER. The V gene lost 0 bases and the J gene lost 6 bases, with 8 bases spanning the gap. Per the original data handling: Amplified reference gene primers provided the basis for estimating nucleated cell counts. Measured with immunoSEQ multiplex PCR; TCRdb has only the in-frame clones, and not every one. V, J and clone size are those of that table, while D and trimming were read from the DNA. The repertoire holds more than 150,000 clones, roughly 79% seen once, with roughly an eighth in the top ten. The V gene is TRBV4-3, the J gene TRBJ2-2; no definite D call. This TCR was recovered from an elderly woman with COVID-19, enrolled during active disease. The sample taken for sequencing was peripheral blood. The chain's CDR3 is CASSQDLQAGELFF. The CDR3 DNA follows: TGCGCCAGCAGCCAAGATCTTCAGGCCGGGGAGCTGTTTTTT.